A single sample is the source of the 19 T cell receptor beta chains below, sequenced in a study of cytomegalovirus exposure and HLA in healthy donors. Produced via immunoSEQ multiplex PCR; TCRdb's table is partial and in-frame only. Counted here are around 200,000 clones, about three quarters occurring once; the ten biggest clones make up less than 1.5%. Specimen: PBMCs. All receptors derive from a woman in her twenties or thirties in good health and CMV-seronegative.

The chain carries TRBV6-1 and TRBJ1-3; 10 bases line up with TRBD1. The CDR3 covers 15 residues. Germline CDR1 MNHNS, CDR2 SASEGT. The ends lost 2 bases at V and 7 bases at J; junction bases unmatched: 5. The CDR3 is CASSERTGGRNTIYF. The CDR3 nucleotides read TGTGCCAGCAGTGAACGGACAGGGGGGAGGAACACCATATATTTT.

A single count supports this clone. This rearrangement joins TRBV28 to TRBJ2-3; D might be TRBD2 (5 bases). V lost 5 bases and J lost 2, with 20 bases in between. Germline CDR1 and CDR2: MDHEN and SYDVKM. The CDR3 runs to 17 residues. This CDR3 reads CASSPTPSDSTTDTQYF. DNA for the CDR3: TGTGCCAGCAGTCCAACCCCCTCGGACTCGACCACAGATACGCAGTATTTT.

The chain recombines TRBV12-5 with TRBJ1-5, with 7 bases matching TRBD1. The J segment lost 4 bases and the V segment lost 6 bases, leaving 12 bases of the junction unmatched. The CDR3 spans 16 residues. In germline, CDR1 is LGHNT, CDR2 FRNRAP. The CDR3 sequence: CASGPGQARGNQPQHF. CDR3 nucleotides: TGTGCTAGTGGACCTGGACAGGCTAGGGGAAATCAGCCCCAGCATTTT.

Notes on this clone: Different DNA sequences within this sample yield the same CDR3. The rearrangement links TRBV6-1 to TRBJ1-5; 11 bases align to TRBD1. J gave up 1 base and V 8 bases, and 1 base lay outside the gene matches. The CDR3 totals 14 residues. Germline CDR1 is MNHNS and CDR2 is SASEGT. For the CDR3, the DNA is TGTGCCAGCCGGGACAGGGGGAGCAATCAGCCCCAGCATTTT. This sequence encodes CASRDRGSNQPQHF.

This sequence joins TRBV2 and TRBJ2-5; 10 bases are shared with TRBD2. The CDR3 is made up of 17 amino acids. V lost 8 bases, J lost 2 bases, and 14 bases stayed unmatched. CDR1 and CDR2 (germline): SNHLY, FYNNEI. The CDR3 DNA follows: TGTGCCAGCGGGCTAGCGGGGGCTTCGCGGGGACAAGAGACCCAGTACTTC. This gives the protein CASGLAGASRGQETQYF.

CDR3 nucleotide sequence: TGTGCCAGCAATCGGTTAGCCTACAATGAGCAGTTCTTC. Its translation is CASNRLAYNEQFF. The V gene is TRBV25-1, the J gene TRBJ2-1; D gene unclear. The CDR3 runs to 13 residues. Looked up from germline, CDR1 is MGHDK and CDR2 is SYGVNS. V lost 7 bases and J lost 2, with 9 bases in between.

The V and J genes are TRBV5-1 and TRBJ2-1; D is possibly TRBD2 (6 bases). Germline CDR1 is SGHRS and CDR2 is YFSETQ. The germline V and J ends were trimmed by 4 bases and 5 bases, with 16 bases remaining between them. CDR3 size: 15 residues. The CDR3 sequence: CASSPARRGDNEQFF. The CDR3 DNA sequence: TGCGCCAGCAGCCCGGCGAGGAGGGGAGACAATGAGCAGTTCTTC.

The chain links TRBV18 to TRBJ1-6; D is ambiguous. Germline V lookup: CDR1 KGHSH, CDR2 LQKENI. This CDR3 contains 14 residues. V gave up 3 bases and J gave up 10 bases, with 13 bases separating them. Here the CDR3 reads CASSPAVEGSPLHF. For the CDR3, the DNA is TGTGCCAGCTCACCTGCGGTCGAAGGATCACCCCTCCACTTT.

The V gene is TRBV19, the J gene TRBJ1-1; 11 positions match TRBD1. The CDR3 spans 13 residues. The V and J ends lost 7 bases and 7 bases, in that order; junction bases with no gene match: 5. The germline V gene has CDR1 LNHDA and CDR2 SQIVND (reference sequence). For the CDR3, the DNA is TGTGCCAGTATCCTGGACAGGGGGCTTGAAGCTTTCTTT. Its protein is CASILDRGLEAFF.

CDR3 sequence: CSVVGGTNQPQHF. DNA of the CDR3: TGCAGCGTTGTGGGGGGGACAAATCAGCCCCAGCATTTT. V is TRBV29-1 and J is TRBJ1-5; weak D call: TRBD1 (6 bases). CDR3 size: 13 residues. Looked up from germline, CDR1 is SQVTM and CDR2 is ANQGSEA. The V end was cut by 4 bases, the J end by 4 bases, with 11 bases between.

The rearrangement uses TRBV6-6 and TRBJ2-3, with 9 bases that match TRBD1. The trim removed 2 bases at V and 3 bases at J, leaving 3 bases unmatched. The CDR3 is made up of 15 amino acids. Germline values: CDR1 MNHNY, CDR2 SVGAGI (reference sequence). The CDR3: CASSYKTGGTDTQYF. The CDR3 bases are TGTGCCAGCAGTTACAAGACAGGGGGAACAGATACGCAGTATTTT.

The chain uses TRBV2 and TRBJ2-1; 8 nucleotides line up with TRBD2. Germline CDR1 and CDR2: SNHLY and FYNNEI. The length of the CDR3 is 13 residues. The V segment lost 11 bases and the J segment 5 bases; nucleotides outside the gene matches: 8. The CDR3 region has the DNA TGTGCCTTAAGCGGGAGTCTTAACAATGAGCAGTTCTTC. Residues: CALSGSLNNEQFF.

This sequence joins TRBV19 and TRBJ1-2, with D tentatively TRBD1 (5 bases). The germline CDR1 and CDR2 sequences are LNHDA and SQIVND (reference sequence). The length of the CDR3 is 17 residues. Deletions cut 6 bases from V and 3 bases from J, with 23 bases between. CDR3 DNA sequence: TGTGCCAGTAGGACACAGGACCCGTCAGCGACATACTATGGCTACACCTTC. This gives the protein CASRTQDPSATYYGYTF.

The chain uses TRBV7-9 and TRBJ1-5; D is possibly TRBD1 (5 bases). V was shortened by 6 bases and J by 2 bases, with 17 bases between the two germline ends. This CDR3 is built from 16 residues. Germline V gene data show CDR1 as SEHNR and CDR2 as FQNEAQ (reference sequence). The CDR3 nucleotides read TGTGCCAGCAGTTTCTCCGGGACTGAAGGCAATCAGCCCCAGCATTTT. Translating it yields CASSFSGTEGNQPQHF.

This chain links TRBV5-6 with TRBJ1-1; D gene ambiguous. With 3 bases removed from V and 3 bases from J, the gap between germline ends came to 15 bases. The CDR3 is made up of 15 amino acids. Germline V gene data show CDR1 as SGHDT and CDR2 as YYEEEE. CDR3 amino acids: CASSYLSLLDTEAFF. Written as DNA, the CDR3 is TGTGCCAGCAGCTACCTCAGTCTCTTGGACACTGAAGCTTTCTTT.

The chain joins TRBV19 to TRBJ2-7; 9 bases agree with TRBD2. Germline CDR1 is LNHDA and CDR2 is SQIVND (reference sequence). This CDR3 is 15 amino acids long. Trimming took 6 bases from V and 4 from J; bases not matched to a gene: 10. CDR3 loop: CASSQLSGRVYEQYF. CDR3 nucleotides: TGTGCCAGTAGCCAACTTAGCGGGAGAGTTTACGAGCAGTACTTC.

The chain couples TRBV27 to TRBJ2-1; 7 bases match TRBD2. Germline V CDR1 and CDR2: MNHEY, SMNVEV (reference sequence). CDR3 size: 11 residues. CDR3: CAGGWCNEQFF. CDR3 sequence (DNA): TGTGCGGGGGGGTGGTGCAATGAGCAGTTCTTC.

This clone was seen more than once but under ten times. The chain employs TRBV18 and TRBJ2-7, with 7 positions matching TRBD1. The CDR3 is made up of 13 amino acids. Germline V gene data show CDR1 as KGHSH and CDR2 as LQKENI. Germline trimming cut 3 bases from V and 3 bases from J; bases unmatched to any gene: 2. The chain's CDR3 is CASSPGDSYEQYF. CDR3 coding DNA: TGTGCCAGCTCACCCGGGGACAGCTACGAGCAGTACTTC. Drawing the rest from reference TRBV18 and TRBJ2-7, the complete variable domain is NAGVMQNPRHLVRRRGQEARLRCSPMKGHSHVYWYRQLPEEGLKFMVYLQKENIIDESGMPKERFSAEFPKEGPSILRIQQVVRGDSAAYFCASSPGDSYEQYFGPGTRLTVT.

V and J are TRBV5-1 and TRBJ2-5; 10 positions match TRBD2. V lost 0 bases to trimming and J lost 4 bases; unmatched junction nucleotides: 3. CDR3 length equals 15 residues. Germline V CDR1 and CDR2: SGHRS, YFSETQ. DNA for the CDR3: TGCGCCAGCAGCTTGGGTAGCGGGGGGACAGAGACCCAGTACTTC. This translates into CASSLGSGGTETQYF.